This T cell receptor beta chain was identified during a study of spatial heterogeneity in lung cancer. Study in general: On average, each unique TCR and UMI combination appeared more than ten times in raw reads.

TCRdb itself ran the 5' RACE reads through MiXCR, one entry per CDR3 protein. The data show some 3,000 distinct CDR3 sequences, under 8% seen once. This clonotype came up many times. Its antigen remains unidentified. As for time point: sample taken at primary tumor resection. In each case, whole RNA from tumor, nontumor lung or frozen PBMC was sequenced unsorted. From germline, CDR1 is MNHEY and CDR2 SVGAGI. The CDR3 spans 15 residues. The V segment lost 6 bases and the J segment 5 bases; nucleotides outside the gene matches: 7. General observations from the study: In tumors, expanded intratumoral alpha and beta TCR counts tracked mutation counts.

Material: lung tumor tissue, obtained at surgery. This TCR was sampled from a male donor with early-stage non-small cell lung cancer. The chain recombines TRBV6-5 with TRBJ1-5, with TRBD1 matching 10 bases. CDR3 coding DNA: TGTGCCAGCAGACCAGACAGGGGGCGTCATCAGCCCCAGCATTTT. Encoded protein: CASRPDRGRHQPQHF.